The text below deals with one TCR beta chain. These data belong to a study of Graves' ophthalmopathy and Graves' hyperthyroidism. Germline-derived CDR1 and CDR2 are SQVTM and ANQGSEA. The CDR3 contains 15 residues. Trimming removed 1 base from V and 3 bases from J, with 15 bases in between. The TCR beta CDR3 regions underwent amplification from RNA transcripts. First-round RT-PCR with HTBI primers preceded a second-round multiplex PCR. TCRdb re-derived calls from the multiplex PCR reads in MiXCR, one entry per CDR3 protein. The data show 500,000 to 700,000 distinct CDR3 sequences, over 20% seen once. The V call is TRBV29-1, the J call TRBJ1-1; D is undetermined. The receptor comes from a young woman with stable Graves' hyperthyroidism. Some clones in this sample may be carry-over from other donors' samples. The sample comprised peripheral blood. The CDR3 DNA reads as TGCAGCGTTGAAGGAGTAGGGCAGGTAGACACTGAAGCTTTCTTT. Its protein is CSVEGVGQVDTEAFF.